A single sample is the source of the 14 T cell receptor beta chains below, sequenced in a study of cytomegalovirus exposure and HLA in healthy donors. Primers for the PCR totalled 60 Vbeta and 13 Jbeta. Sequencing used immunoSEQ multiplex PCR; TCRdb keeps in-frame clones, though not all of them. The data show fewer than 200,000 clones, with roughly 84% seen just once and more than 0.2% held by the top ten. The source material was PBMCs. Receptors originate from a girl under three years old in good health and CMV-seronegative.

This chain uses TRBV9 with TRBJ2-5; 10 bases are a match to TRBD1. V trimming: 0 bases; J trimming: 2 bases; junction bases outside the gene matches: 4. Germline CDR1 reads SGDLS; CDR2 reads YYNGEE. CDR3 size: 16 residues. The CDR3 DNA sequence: TGTGCCAGCAGCGTAGCCGGGACAGGGGTTCAAGAGACCCAGTACTTC. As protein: CASSVAGTGVQETQYF.

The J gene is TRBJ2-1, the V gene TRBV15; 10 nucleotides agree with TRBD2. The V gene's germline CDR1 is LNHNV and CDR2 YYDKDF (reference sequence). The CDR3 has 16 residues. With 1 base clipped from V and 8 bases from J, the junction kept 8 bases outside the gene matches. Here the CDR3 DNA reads TGTGCCACCAGCAGAGGTTCTAGCGGGAGTAAGGATGAGCAGTTCTTC. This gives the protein CATSRGSSGSKDEQFF.

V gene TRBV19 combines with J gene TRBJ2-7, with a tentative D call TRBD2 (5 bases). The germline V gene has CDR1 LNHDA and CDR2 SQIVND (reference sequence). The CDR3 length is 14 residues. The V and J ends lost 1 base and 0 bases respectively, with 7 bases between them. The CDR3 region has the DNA TGTGCCAGTAGTATAGCGACTAACTCCTACGAGCAGTACTTC. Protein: CASSIATNSYEQYF.

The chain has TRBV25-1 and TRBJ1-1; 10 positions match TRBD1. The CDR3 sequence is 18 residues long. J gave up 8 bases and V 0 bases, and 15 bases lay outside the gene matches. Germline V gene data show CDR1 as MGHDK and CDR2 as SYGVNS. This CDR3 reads CASSEYPTGGDYITEAFF. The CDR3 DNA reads TGTGCCAGCAGTGAATACCCGACAGGGGGCGATTATATCACCGAAGCTTTCTTT.

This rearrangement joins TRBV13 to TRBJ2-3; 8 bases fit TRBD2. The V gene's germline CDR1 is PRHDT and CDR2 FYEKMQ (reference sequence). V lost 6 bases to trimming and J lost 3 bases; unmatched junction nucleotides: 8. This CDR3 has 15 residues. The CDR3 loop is CASRPGTSLTDTQYF. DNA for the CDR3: TGTGCCAGCAGGCCCGGGACTAGTCTGACAGATACGCAGTATTTT.

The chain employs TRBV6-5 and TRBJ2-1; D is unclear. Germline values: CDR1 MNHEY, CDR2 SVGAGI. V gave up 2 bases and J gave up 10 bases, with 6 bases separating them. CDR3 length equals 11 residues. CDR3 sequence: CASSYGREQFF. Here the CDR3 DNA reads TGTGCCAGCAGTTACGGGCGCGAGCAGTTCTTC.

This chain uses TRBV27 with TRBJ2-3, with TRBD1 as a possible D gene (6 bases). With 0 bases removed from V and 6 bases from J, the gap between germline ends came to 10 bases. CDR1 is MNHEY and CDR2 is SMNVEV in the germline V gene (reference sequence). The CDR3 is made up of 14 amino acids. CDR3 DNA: TGTGCCAGCAGTTTATCATCCCAGGGGGATACGCAGTATTTT. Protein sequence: CASSLSSQGDTQYF.

The CDR3 sequence is CASSPGTTAYEQYF. As DNA, the CDR3 is TGTGCCAGCTCACCGGGGACTACCGCCTACGAGCAGTACTTC. The rearrangement uses TRBV18 and TRBJ2-7, with 7 positions matching TRBD2. The CDR3 has 14 residues. V shed 3 bases, J shed 2 bases, and the junction held 4 bases outside the gene matches. The germline CDR1 and CDR2 sequences are KGHSH and LQKENI.

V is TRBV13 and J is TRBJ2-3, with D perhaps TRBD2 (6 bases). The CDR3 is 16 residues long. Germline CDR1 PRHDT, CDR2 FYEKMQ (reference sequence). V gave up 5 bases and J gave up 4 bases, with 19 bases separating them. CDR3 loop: CASSHPREVMSDTQYF. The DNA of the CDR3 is TGTGCCAGCAGCCACCCCAGGGAGGTGATGTCAGATACGCAGTATTTT.

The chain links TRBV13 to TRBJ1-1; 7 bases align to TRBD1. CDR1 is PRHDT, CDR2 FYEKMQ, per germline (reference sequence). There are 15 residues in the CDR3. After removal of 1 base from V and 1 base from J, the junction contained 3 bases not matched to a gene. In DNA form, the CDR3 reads TGTGCCAGCAGCTTAGCAGGGGGTAGGAACACTGAAGCTTTCTTT. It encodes CASSLAGGRNTEAFF.

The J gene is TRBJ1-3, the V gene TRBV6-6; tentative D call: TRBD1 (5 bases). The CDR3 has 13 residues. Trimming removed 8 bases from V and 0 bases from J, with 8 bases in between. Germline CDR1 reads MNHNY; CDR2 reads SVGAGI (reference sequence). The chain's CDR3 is CASGAFSGNTIYF. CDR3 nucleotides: TGTGCCAGCGGGGCCTTCTCTGGAAACACCATATATTTT.

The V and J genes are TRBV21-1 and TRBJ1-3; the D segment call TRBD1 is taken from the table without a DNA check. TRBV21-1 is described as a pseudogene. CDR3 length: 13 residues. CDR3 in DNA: TGTGCCAGCAGCAAACACTCTGGAAACACCATATATTTT. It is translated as CASSKHSGNTIYF.

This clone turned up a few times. The CDR3 region is CASSPWTSGSDEQYF. DNA for the CDR3: TGTGCCAGCAGCCCTTGGACTAGCGGGAGCGACGAGCAGTACTTC. The genes are TRBV4-2 and TRBJ2-7; 13 nucleotides agree with TRBD2. J was trimmed by 5 bases and V by 4 bases; bases with no gene match: 5. This CDR3 is built from 15 residues. CDR1 and CDR2 from the germline V gene are LGHNA and YNFKEQ.

CDR3 loop: CAISETGTSGAYEQYF. CDR3 DNA: TGTGCCATCAGTGAGACCGGGACTAGCGGGGCCTACGAGCAGTACTTC. The J gene is TRBJ2-7, the V gene TRBV10-3, with 13 positions matching TRBD2. The germline V gene encodes CDR1 ENHRY and CDR2 SYGVKD. The V and J ends lost 2 bases and 2 bases, in that order; junction bases with no gene match: 3. This CDR3 is built from 16 residues.